These 30 T cell receptor beta chains were all obtained from the same sample, sequenced in a study of blood T cell repertoires in COVID-19. Sequencing used immunoSEQ multiplex PCR; TCRdb keeps in-frame clones, though not all of them. The sample records tens of thousands of clones, around 84% being singletons. Sequencing was performed on peripheral blood. The receptors shown here come from a man older than 75 with acute or convalescent COVID-19.

This clone was detected once. The chain links TRBV4-2 to TRBJ2-5; TRBD2 matches at 7 bases. CDR1 and CDR2 (germline): LGHNA, YNFKEQ. The CDR3 consists of 17 residues. Losses at the gene ends were 3 bases for V and 2 bases for J; bases not matched to a gene: 12. The CDR3 coding sequence is TGTGCCAGCAGCCAGAGCGGGACTCAGAGCCCACAAGAGACCCAGTACTTC. Its translation: CASSQSGTQSPQETQYF.

The rearrangement uses TRBV19 and TRBJ1-2; D remains unclear. Deletions cut 3 bases from V and 0 bases from J, with 11 bases between. Looked up from germline, CDR1 is LNHDA and CDR2 is SQIVND (reference sequence). The CDR3 is 15 amino acids. CDR3 DNA sequence: TGTGCCAGTAGTATTGTTCCCACAACTAACTATGGCTACACCTTC. Amino acids: CASSIVPTTNYGYTF. The whole variable domain, remainder taken from reference TRBV19 and TRBJ1-2, is DGGITQSPKYLFRKEGQNVTLSCEQNLNHDAMYWYRQDPGQGLRLIYYSQIVNDFQKGDIAEGYSVSREKKESFPLTVTSAQKNPTAFYLCASSIVPTTNYGYTFGSGTRLTVV.

This clone was counted between two and nine times. This rearrangement joins TRBV3-1 (or the pseudogene TRBV3-2) to TRBJ1-2; 9 bases are shared with TRBD1. V gave up 1 base and J gave up 3 bases; unmatched junction bases: 12. Germline CDR1 is LGHDT and CDR2 is YNNKEL (reference sequence). CDR3 length: 18 amino acids. The CDR3 nucleotides read TGTGCCAGCAGCCAAGGTCGAGGGCTAGACAGGGGGGACTATGGCTACACCTTC. Translating gives CASSQGRGLDRGDYGYTF.

This chain connects TRBV5-1 to TRBJ2-3, with 10 bases aligning to TRBD2. The CDR3 extends over 15 amino acids. J gave up 4 bases and V 2 bases, and 4 bases lay outside the gene matches. Germline values: CDR1 SGHRS, CDR2 YFSETQ. The CDR3 loop reads CASSFSGRGPDTQYF. The CDR3 DNA reads TGCGCCAGCAGCTTCAGCGGGAGGGGACCAGATACGCAGTATTTT.

This clone was detected only once. This chain connects TRBV29-1 to TRBJ1-1; 8 positions agree with TRBD1. The CDR3 is 13 amino acids. Germline V gene data show CDR1 as SQVTM and CDR2 as ANQGSEA. With V trimmed by 7 bases and J by 1 base, 5 bases remained unmatched. CDR3 nucleotide sequence: TGCAGCGCTCCGGGACAGGCGAACACTGAAGCTTTCTTT. Its translation: CSAPGQANTEAFF. Together with reference TRBV29-1 and TRBJ1-1, the CDR3 gives the full variable domain: SAVISQKPSRDICQRGTSLTIQCQVDSQVTMMFWYRQQPGQSLTLIATANQGSEATYESGFVIDKFPISRPNLTFSTLTVSNMSPEDSSIYLCSAPGQANTEAFFGQGTRLTVV.

The chain combines TRBV7-9 with TRBJ1-2; D is possibly TRBD1 (5 bases). Germline-derived CDR1 and CDR2 are SEHNR and FQNEAQ (reference sequence). The CDR3 has 14 amino acids. The V end was cut by 1 base, the J end by 7 bases, with 13 bases between. The CDR3 DNA follows: TGTGCCAGCAGCTTAGACCCGGGGGATCTTGGCTACACCTTC. Protein: CASSLDPGDLGYTF. The whole variable domain, filled in from reference TRBV7-9 and TRBJ1-2, reads DTGVSQNPRHKITKRGQNVTFRCDPISEHNRLYWYRQTLGQGPEFLTYFQNEAQLEKSRLLSDRFSAERPKGSFSTLEIQRTEQGDSAMYLCASSLDPGDLGYTFGSGTRLTVV.

V and J are TRBV6-1 and TRBJ1-2, with 9 bases that match TRBD1. The germline V gene encodes CDR1 MNHNS and CDR2 SASEGT. This CDR3 has 15 amino acids. V was clipped by 3 bases and J by 0 bases; unmatched bases: 2. The CDR3 loop reads CASSDRQGANYGYTF. CDR3 in DNA: TGTGCCAGCAGTGACCGACAGGGGGCTAACTATGGCTACACCTTC.

The V and J genes are TRBV27 and TRBJ2-7; perhaps TRBD2 as D (6 bases). Germline CDR1 MNHEY, CDR2 SMNVEV (reference sequence). Trimming took off 4 bases at V and 4 bases at J, with 8 bases between the two ends. This CDR3 has 12 residues. Here the CDR3 DNA reads TGTGCCAGCAGTTACGGGGGTTACGAGCAGTACTTC. Translation: CASSYGGYEQYF.

The V call is TRBV3-1 (or the pseudogene TRBV3-2), the J call TRBJ1-2; the match to TRBD1 covers 8 bases. CDR3 length: 15 amino acids. V shed 6 bases, J shed 5 bases, and the junction held 11 bases outside the gene matches. The germline V gene encodes CDR1 LGHDT and CDR2 YNNKEL (reference sequence). The CDR3 DNA reads TGTGCCAGCAGTCTTGGAACAGGGGGTAAATATGGCTACACCTTC. Translating it yields CASSLGTGGKYGYTF.

The chain links TRBV30 to TRBJ1-1; TRBD1 matches 9 bases. CDR1 GTSNPN and CDR2 SVGIG come from the germline V gene (reference sequence). The trim removed 3 bases at V and 4 bases at J, leaving 6 bases unmatched. The CDR3 is made up of 14 amino acids. The CDR3 bases are TGTGCCTGGAGGACCCCGGGACAGGGCACTGAAGCTTTCTTT. Translating it yields CAWRTPGQGTEAFF.

The table lists this clone with a few counts. This chain joins TRBV28 and TRBJ1-1, with D possibly matching TRBD1 (6 bases). This CDR3 region has 12 residues. The V gene's germline CDR1 is MDHEN and CDR2 SYDVKM. With 6 bases removed from V and 7 bases from J, the gap between germline ends came to 12 bases. CDR3 residues: CASRADSLEAFF. The CDR3, as DNA: TGTGCCAGCAGGGCGGACAGCCTTGAAGCTTTCTTT.

The chain joins TRBV5-8 to TRBJ1-5; 7 bases fit TRBD1. The CDR3 has 16 residues. Germline V gene sequence: CDR1 SGHTS, CDR2 YDEGEE. The trim removed 3 bases at V and 3 bases at J, leaving 9 bases unmatched. The CDR3 DNA reads as TGTGCCAGCAGCTACCTTGACAGGGTGATCAATCAGCCCCAGCATTTT. Its translation is CASSYLDRVINQPQHF.

The chain has TRBV5-6 and TRBJ1-2; TRBD1 agrees at 7 bases. CDR3 length: 16 amino acids. Trimming cost V 1 base and J 7 bases; bases outside gene matches: 13. Germline V lookup: CDR1 SGHDT, CDR2 YYEEEE. CDR3 DNA sequence: TGTGCCAGCAGCTTGCAGAGGTCAGGGGGTATAAGTGGCTACACCTTC. Translated: CASSLQRSGGISGYTF.

This clone showed up just once. This may stem from a read error, because a much larger clone lies one nucleotide away. The chain uses TRBV5-1 and TRBJ1-4, with D possibly matching TRBD1 (6 bases). The germline V gene encodes CDR1 SGHRS and CDR2 YFSETQ. The CDR3 consists of 14 residues. The V end was cut by 2 bases, the J end by 2 bases, with 7 bases between. CDR3 loop: CASSFQGTNEKLFF. As DNA, the CDR3 is TGCGCCAGCAGCTTTCAGGGGACTAATGAAAAACTGTTTTTT. Together with reference TRBV5-1 and TRBJ1-4, the CDR3 gives the full variable domain: KAGVTQTPRYLIKTRGQQVTLSCSPISGHRSVSWYQQTPGQGLQFLFEYFSETQRNKGNFPGRFSGRQFSNSRSEMNVSTLELGDSALYLCASSFQGTNEKLFFGSGTQLSVL.

V and J are TRBV7-9 and TRBJ2-6, with TRBD2 matching 11 bases. The CDR3 length is 17 residues. Per the germline V gene, CDR1 is SEHNR and CDR2 is FQNEAQ (reference sequence). Trimming cost V 3 bases and J 2 bases; bases outside gene matches: 3. CDR3 coding DNA: TGTGCCAGCAGCTTTGTACTAGCGGGAGCTGGGGCCAACGTCCTGACTTTC. Encoded protein: CASSFVLAGAGANVLTF.

V gene TRBV18 combines with J gene TRBJ1-1; 9 bases are a match to TRBD1. V dropped 1 base and J dropped 6; count of bases not matched to a gene: 6. Germline V CDR1 and CDR2: KGHSH, LQKENI. The CDR3 runs to 15 residues. The CDR3 here is CASSPLSGQGPEAFF. The CDR3 DNA follows: TGTGCCAGCTCACCACTCTCGGGACAGGGCCCTGAAGCTTTCTTT.

The chain carries TRBV3-1 (or the pseudogene TRBV3-2) and TRBJ2-6; D may be TRBD1 (6 bases). The germline CDR1 and CDR2 sequences are LGHDT and YNNKEL (reference sequence). This CDR3 is 18 amino acids long. The V end was cut by 6 bases, the J end by 1 base, with 19 bases between. CDR3: CASSPIGQTTSGANVLTF. The DNA for the CDR3 is TGTGCCAGCAGTCCTATCGGACAGACGACGTCTGGGGCCAACGTCCTGACTTTC.

V usage is TRBV4-3 and J usage is TRBJ2-5; tentative D call: TRBD2 (5 bases). This CDR3 has 13 residues. Between the trimmed V and J ends, which lost 0 bases and 5 bases, there was a span of 7 bases. The V gene's germline CDR1 is LGHNA and CDR2 YSLEER. For the CDR3, the DNA is TGCGCCAGCAGCCAAGAGAGCGGCGAGACCCAGTACTTC. It is translated as CASSQESGETQYF.

The chain employs TRBV2 and TRBJ2-1; 8 nucleotides align to TRBD2. Germline-derived CDR1 and CDR2 are SNHLY and FYNNEI. The CDR3 spans 12 residues. The V gene end was trimmed by 10 bases and the J gene end by 4 bases; junction bases not matched to a gene: 3. CDR3 sequence (DNA): TGTGCCACGGGACTAGAGTACAATGAGCAGTTCTTC. Its translation: CATGLEYNEQFF.

V gene TRBV6-5 combines with J gene TRBJ1-4, with TRBD1 matching 7 bases. The germline V gene has CDR1 MNHEY and CDR2 SVGAGI. Losses at the gene ends were 5 bases for V and 3 bases for J; bases not matched to a gene: 6. This CDR3 contains 15 residues. The CDR3 nucleotides are TGTGCCAGCAGTAACGACAGGGCACCTAATGAAAAACTGTTTTTT. Its translation: CASSNDRAPNEKLFF.

This clone was detected only once. The V call is TRBV4-1, the J call TRBJ1-5, with 8 bases identical to TRBD1. The CDR3 consists of 15 residues. Germline CDR1 and CDR2: MGHRA and YSYEKL. The V gene end was trimmed by 3 bases and the J gene end by 7 bases; junction bases not matched to a gene: 8. As DNA, the CDR3 is TGCGCCAGCAGCCAGGTCCCGACAGGGGCCCAGCCCCAGCATTTT. As protein: CASSQVPTGAQPQHF.

In this sample, this clone turned up a few times. Here the CDR3 reads CASSSGQYYEQYF. The CDR3 DNA sequence: TGTGCCAGCAGCTCGGGACAGTACTACGAGCAGTACTTC. The chain joins TRBV11-3 to TRBJ2-7; 7 nucleotides match TRBD1. Germline lookup yields CDR1 SGHNT and CDR2 YENEEA. CDR3 length: 13 amino acids. J gave up 3 bases and V 4 bases, and 3 bases lay outside the gene matches. Combining the CDR3 with reference TRBV11-3 and TRBJ2-7 gives the whole variable domain EAGVVQSPRYKIIEKKQPVAFWCNPISGHNTLYWYLQNLGQGPELLIRYENEEAVDDSQLPKDRFSAERLKGVDSTLKIQPAELGDSAVYLCASSSGQYYEQYFGPGTRLTVT.

J is TRBJ2-1 and V is TRBV30, with TRBD2 matching 9 bases. This CDR3 region has 14 residues. Germline assignment: CDR1 GTSNPN and CDR2 SVGIG (reference sequence). V lost 5 bases to trimming and J lost 4 bases; unmatched junction nucleotides: 6. The CDR3 coding sequence is TGTGCCTGGTCGACTAGCGGAGCATACAATGAGCAGTTCTTC. It specifies CAWSTSGAYNEQFF.

A single count supports this clone. This chain connects TRBV4-1 to TRBJ2-2; 9 nucleotides match TRBD2. Germline assignment: CDR1 MGHRA and CDR2 YSYEKL. The V segment lost 4 bases and the J segment 4 bases; nucleotides outside the gene matches: 4. This CDR3 has 15 residues. CDR3 sequence reads: CASSLAGEGTGELFF. In DNA, the CDR3 is TGCGCCAGCAGCCTAGCGGGAGAGGGCACCGGGGAGCTGTTTTTT.

V gene TRBV3-1 (or the pseudogene TRBV3-2) combines with J gene TRBJ1-2, with D uncertain. Germline CDR1 is LGHDT and CDR2 is YNNKEL (reference sequence). The germline V and J ends were trimmed by 0 bases and 3 bases, with 11 bases remaining between them. The CDR3 is 15 amino acids. The CDR3 DNA sequence: TGTGCCAGCAGCCAAGAGGGCAGAACTTACTATGGCTACACCTTC. Its translation is CASSQEGRTYYGYTF.

This clone was recorded only once. The chain uses TRBV15 and TRBJ2-7; 10 nucleotides align to TRBD2. With V trimmed by 1 base and J by 5 bases, 5 bases remained unmatched. Germline V lookup: CDR1 LNHNV, CDR2 YYDKDF (reference sequence). The CDR3 covers 15 residues. The CDR3 DNA is TGTGCCACCAGCAGAGTGCTAGCGGGAGTTGACGAGCAGTACTTC. It translates to CATSRVLAGVDEQYF.

The chain employs TRBV9 and TRBJ2-2; 8 nucleotides agree with TRBD1. The CDR3 is made up of 15 amino acids. V shed 0 bases, J shed 4 bases, and the junction held 2 bases outside the gene matches. Germline V CDR1 and CDR2: SGDLS, YYNGEE. CDR3: CASSVGDRGTGELFF. The CDR3 coding sequence is TGTGCCAGCAGCGTAGGAGACAGGGGCACCGGGGAGCTGTTTTTT.

The rearrangement links TRBV30 to TRBJ2-7, with 13 bases aligning to TRBD2. This CDR3 is 15 amino acids long. The V segment lost 5 bases and the J segment 0 bases; nucleotides outside the gene matches: 4. The germline V gene encodes CDR1 GTSNPN and CDR2 SVGIG (reference sequence). The CDR3 protein is CAWRLAGGHSYEQYF. CDR3 bases: TGTGCCTGGCGACTAGCGGGAGGACACTCCTACGAGCAGTACTTC.

The gene calls are TRBV11-1 and TRBJ2-2; the match to TRBD2 covers 11 bases. The germline gives CDR1 SGHAT, CDR2 FQDESV (reference sequence). This CDR3 is built from 16 residues. Trimming at V came to 3 bases and at J to 1 base, leaving 1 base not matched to a gene. CDR3 bases: TGTGCCAGCAGCTTCGGGACTAGCGGGAACACCGGGGAGCTGTTTTTT. Translating gives CASSFGTSGNTGELFF.

The chain combines TRBV14 with TRBJ2-1; D is unresolved. CDR3 size: 12 residues. Trimming took off 1 base at V and 9 bases at J, with 7 bases between the two ends. The germline CDR1 and CDR2 sequences are SGHDN and FVKESK. The CDR3 spells CASSQVSFEQFF. Here the CDR3 DNA reads TGTGCCAGCAGCCAAGTGAGCTTTGAGCAGTTCTTC.